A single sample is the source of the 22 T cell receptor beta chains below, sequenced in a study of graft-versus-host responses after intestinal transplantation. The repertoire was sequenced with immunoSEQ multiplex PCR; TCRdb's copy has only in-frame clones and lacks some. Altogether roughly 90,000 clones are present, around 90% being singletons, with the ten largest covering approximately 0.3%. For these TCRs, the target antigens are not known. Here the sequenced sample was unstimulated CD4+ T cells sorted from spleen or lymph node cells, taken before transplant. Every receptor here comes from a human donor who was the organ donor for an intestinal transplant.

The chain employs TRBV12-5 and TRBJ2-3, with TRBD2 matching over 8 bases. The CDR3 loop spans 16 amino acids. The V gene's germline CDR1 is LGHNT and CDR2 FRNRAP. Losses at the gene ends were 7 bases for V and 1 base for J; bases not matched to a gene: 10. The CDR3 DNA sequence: TGTGCTAGTGCCTTGGAGCCAGCGGGGGGCACAGATACGCAGTATTTT. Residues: CASALEPAGGTDTQYF.

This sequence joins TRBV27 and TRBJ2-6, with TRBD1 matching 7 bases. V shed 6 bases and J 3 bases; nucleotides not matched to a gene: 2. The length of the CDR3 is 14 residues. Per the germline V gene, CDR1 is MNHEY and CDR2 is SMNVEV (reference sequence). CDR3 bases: TGTGCCAGCAGACAGGGGTTTGGGGCCAACGTCCTGACTTTC. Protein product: CASRQGFGANVLTF.

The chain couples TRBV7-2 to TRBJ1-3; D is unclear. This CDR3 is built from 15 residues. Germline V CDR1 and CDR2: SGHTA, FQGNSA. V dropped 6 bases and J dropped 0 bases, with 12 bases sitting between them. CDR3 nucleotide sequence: TGTGCCAGCAGGCTCAGCGCGAGCTCTGGAAACACCATATATTTT. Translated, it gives CASRLSASSGNTIYF.

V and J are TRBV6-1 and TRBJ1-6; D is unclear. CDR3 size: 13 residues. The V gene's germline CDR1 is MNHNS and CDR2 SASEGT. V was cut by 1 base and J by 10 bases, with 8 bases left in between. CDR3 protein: CASSEEPGSPLHF. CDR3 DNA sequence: TGTGCCAGCAGTGAAGAACCAGGATCACCCCTCCACTTT.

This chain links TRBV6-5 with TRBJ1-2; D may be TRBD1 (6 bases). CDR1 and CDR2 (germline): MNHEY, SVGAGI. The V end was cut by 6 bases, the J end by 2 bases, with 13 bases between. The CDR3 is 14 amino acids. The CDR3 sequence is CASSPRTENYGYTF. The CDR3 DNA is TGTGCCAGCAGCCCTCGGACAGAAAACTATGGCTACACCTTC.

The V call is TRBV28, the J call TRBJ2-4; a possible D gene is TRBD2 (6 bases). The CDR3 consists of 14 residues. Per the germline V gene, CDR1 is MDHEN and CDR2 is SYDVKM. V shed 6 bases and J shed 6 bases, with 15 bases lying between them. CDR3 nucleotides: TGTGCCAGCAGCCCCTTCGCCGGGGGAAACATTCAGTACTTC. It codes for CASSPFAGGNIQYF.

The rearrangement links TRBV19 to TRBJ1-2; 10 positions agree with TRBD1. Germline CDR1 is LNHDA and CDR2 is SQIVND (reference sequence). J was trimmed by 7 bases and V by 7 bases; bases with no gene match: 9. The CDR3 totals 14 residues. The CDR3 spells CASTRRQGALGYTF. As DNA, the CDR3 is TGTGCCAGTACCCGCAGACAGGGGGCGCTTGGCTACACCTTC.

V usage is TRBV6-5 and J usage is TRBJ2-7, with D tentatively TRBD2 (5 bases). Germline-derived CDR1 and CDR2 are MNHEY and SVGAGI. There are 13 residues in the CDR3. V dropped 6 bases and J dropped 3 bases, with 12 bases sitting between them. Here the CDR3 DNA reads TGTGCCAGCAGGGCGGAGGTTTACTACGAGCAGTACTTC. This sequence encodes CASRAEVYYEQYF.

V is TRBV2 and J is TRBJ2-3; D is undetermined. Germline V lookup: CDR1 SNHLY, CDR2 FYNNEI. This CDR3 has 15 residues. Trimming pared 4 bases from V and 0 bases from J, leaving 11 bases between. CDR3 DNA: TGTGCCAGCAGTGTTATAACAGATAGCACAGATACGCAGTATTTT. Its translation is CASSVITDSTDTQYF.

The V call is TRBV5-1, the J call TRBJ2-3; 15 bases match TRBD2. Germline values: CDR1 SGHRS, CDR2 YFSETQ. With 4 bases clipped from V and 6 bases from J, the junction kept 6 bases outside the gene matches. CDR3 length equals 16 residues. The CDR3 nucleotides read TGCGCCAGCAGCCTAGGGACTAGCGGGGGGACTGATACGCAGTATTTT. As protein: CASSLGTSGGTDTQYF.

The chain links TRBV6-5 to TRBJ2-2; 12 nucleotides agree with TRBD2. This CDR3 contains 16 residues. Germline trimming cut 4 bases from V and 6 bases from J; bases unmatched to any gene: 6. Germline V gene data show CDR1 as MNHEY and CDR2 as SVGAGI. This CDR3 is CASSSRTSGTSGELFF. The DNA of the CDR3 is TGTGCCAGCAGTTCAAGGACTAGCGGGACTTCCGGGGAGCTGTTTTTT.

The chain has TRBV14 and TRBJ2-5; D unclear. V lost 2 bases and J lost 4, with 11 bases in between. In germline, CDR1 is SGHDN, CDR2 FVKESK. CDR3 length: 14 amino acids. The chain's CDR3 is CASSQITERETQYF. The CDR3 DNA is TGTGCCAGCAGCCAAATCACAGAGAGAGAGACCCAGTACTTC.

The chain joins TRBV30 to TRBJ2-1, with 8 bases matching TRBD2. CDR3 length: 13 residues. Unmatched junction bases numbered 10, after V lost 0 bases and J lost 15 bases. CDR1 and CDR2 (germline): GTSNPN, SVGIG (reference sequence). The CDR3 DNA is TGTGCCTGGAGTGTATTCTTGGCGGGGGGACGGTTCTTC. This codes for CAWSVFLAGGRFF.

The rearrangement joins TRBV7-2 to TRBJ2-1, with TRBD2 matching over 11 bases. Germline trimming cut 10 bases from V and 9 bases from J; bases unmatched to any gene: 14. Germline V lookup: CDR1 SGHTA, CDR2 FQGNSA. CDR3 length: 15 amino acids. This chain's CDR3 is CATNLLAGDGSEQFF. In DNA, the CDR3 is TGTGCCACCAACCTACTAGCGGGGGACGGGAGTGAGCAGTTCTTC.

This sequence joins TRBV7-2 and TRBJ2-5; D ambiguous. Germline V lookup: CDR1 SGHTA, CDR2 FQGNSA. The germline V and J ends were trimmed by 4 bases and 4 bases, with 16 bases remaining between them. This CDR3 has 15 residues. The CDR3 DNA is TGTGCCAGCAGCTCTAGTCGCCGAACCTTAGAGACCCAGTACTTC. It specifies CASSSSRRTLETQYF.

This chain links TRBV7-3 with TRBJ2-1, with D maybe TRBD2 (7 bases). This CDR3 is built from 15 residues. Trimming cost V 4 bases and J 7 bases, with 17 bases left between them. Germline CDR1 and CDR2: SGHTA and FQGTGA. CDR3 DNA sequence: TGTGCCAGCAGCTCCCCCCGGGGGGCGAAGAATGAGCAGTTCTTC. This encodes CASSSPRGAKNEQFF.

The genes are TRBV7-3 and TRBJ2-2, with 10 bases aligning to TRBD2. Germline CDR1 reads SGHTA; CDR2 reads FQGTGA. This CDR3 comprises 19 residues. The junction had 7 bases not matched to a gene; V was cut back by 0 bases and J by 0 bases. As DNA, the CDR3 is TGTGCCAGCAGCTTAACGCGGCTAGCGGGGGCCGCGAACACCGGGGAGCTGTTTTTT. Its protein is CASSLTRLAGAANTGELFF.

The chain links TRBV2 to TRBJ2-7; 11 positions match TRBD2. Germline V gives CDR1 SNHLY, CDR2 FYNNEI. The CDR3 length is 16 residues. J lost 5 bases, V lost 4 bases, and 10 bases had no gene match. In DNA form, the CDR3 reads TGTGCCAGCAGTGCGGATCTAGCGGGAGGCTGGGACGAGCAGTACTTC. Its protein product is CASSADLAGGWDEQYF.

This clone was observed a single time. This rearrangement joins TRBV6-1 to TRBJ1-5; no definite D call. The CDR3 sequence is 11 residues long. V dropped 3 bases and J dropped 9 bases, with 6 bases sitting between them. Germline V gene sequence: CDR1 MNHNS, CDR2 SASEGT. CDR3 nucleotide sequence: TGTGCCAGCAGTGAGAGCCGGCCCCAGCATTTT. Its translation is CASSESRPQHF.

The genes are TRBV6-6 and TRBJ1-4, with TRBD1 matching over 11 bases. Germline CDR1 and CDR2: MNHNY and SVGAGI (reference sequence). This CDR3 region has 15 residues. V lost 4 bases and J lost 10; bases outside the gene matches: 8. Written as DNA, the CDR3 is TGTGCCAGCAGTTCCGCCCCGGGACAGGGGGGAAAACTGTTTTTT. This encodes CASSSAPGQGGKLFF.

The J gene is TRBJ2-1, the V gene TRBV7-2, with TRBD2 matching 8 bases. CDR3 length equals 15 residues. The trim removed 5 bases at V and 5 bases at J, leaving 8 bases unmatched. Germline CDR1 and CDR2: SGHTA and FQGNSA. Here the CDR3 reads CASSRSGAEDNEQFF. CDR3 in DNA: TGTGCCAGCAGCCGTAGCGGGGCGGAGGACAATGAGCAGTTCTTC.

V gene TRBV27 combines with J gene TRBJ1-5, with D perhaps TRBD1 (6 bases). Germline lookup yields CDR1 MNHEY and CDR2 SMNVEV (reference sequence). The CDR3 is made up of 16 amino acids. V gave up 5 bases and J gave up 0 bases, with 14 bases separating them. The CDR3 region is CASSLDRSYSNQPQHF. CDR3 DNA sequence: TGTGCCAGCAGTCTGGACAGATCCTATAGCAATCAGCCCCAGCATTTT.